This T cell receptor beta chain came from a study of Ad26.COV2.S vaccination and SARS-CoV-2 variants. Study outcomes and limitations: Post-vaccination spike-specific CD8+ and CD4+ T cell responses reportedly had substantial breadth.

In regard to this clone: The antigen remains unidentified.

Treatment reported: some 19 received Ad26.COV2.S at low or high dose, single or two shots; several received placebo; per-sample allocation not given. Day 63 after the first injection of vaccine or placebo was the sampling time. The CDR3 spans 21 residues. Trimming took 5 bases from V and 7 from J, leaving 33 bases between them. CDR1 is WNHNN, CDR2 SYGVQD, per germline (reference sequence). Sequencing was performed with immunoSEQ multiplex PCR; in TCRdb, only in-frame clones are kept and a portion is missing. The sample holds 410,000 or so clones, 92% seen once. V and J are TRBV10-1 and TRBJ1-6; D is possibly TRBD1 (5 bases). The starting material was peripheral blood, obtained in a trial of Ad26.COV2.S vaccine versus placebo. The TCR sequence derives from a person between 18 and 60 years old who received the Ad26.COV2.S COVID-19 vaccine or a placebo. Written as DNA, the CDR3 is TGCGCCAGCAGTTTGAGTCGGACAAGGTATCTTCCAGAGTATCCCAATTCACCCCTCCACTTT. Amino acids: CASSLSRTRYLPEYPNSPLHF.